This T cell receptor (beta chain) was captured in a study of yellow fever vaccine responses in identical twins. TCRdb processed the RT-PCR reads anew with MiXCR; each CDR3 protein has one entry. The sample records roughly 3,200 distinct CDR3 sequences, just under 85% being singletons. Germline loops: CDR1 LGHNA, CDR2 YSLEER. This CDR3 has 18 residues. Trimming removed 5 bases at V and 2 bases at J, with 23 bases between. The sample was T cells from blood (PBMCs), unsorted or a sorted subset (not recorded which), taken before or after yellow fever vaccination (not recorded which). This TCR came from a woman in her late teens or twenties who received the yellow fever vaccine. The V and J genes are TRBV4-3 and TRBJ2-3; D is possibly TRBD2 (6 bases). Here the CDR3 reads CASSFQSGLAASTDTQYF. The CDR3 nucleotides are TGCGCCAGCAGCTTCCAATCCGGATTAGCGGCGTCCACAGATACGCAGTATTTT.